A single sample gave rise to the 18 T cell receptor beta chains below, sequenced in a study of shared clonotypes between healthy human individuals. The table came from immunoSEQ multiplex PCR; TCRdb's copy has only in-frame clones and leaves some out. In the table there are 740,000 or so clones, about three quarters of which are singletons. Sequencing input: memory CD4+ T cells sorted from blood. Subset: CD45RA-negative fraction. The source is a woman aged 25-40 years in good health.

J is TRBJ2-6 and V is TRBV19, with D perhaps given as TRBD1 or TRBD2 (6 bases each). Germline lookup yields CDR1 LNHDA and CDR2 SQIVND (reference sequence). The CDR3 extends over 15 amino acids. V lost 5 bases to trimming and J lost 4 bases, with 12 bases between them. The CDR3 is CASSEQGGGANVLTF. CDR3 coding DNA: TGTGCCAGTAGTGAACAGGGAGGCGGGGCCAACGTCCTGACTTTC.

The chain couples TRBV5-4 to TRBJ2-3; D gene unclear. Trimming took off 0 bases at V and 0 bases at J, with 11 bases between the two ends. This CDR3 region has 16 residues. Germline CDR1 is SGHNT and CDR2 is YYREEE (reference sequence). The CDR3 reads CASSLGVSESTDTQYF. In DNA form, the CDR3 reads TGTGCCAGCAGCTTGGGGGTCAGCGAAAGCACAGATACGCAGTATTTT. The full variable domain, its missing parts supplied by reference TRBV5-4 and TRBJ2-3, is ETGVTQSPTHLIKTRGQQVTLRCSSQSGHNTVSWYQQALGQGPQFIFQYYREEENGRGNFPPRFSGLQFPNYSSELNVNALELDDSALYLCASSLGVSESTDTQYFGPGTRLTVL.

This clone appeared a few times. The DNA for the CDR3 is TGTGCCAGCAGCCTGGGACAGGAAAGCCAGCCCCAGCATTTT. This codes for CASSLGQESQPQHF. The chain is built from TRBV28 and TRBJ1-5; 8 nucleotides agree with TRBD1. The CDR3 has 14 amino acids. J gave up 7 bases and V 6 bases, and 8 bases lay outside the gene matches. The germline V gene encodes CDR1 MDHEN and CDR2 SYDVKM.

V usage is TRBV2 and J usage is TRBJ2-6; 10 bases are shared with TRBD1. J was trimmed by 3 bases and V by 9 bases; bases with no gene match: 8. CDR3 size: 16 residues. Germline V gives CDR1 SNHLY, CDR2 FYNNEI. The CDR3 DNA is TGTGCCAGGGGGACAGGGGTCTCTGGTGGGGCCAACGTCCTGACTTTC. Amino acid sequence: CARGTGVSGGANVLTF.

The J gene is TRBJ1-3, the V gene TRBV5-1; D not certain. The CDR3 is 17 amino acids. Per the germline V gene, CDR1 is SGHRS and CDR2 is YFSETQ. Trimming cost V 4 bases and J 0 bases, with 17 bases left between them. CDR3 sequence: CASSVGSSGSSGNTIYF. CDR3 in DNA: TGCGCCAGCAGCGTGGGATCGTCAGGTAGCTCTGGAAACACCATATATTTT.

This clone appeared a few times. CDR3 DNA: TGTGCCAGCAGCCGTACCGGGACGGAGGTGAACACTGAAGCTTTCTTT. This gives the protein CASSRTGTEVNTEAFF. The V and J genes are TRBV7-2 and TRBJ1-1; D perhaps matches TRBD1 (5 bases). V lost 5 bases and J lost 0, with 16 bases in between. This CDR3 region has 16 residues. Germline V lookup: CDR1 SGHTA, CDR2 FQGNSA.

This clone is a singleton in its sample. The chain couples TRBV18 to TRBJ2-7; no firm D call. The CDR3 sequence is 16 residues long. Trimming cost V 0 bases and J 6 bases, with 18 bases left between them. Germline CDR1 and CDR2: KGHSH and LQKENI. This chain's CDR3 is CASSPPSGPASREQYF. CDR3 sequence (DNA): TGTGCCAGCTCACCACCAAGTGGGCCAGCATCCCGCGAGCAGTACTTC.

This chain links TRBV11-2 with TRBJ2-7; 7 nucleotides agree with TRBD1. This CDR3 region has 14 residues. The germline V gene has CDR1 SGHAT and CDR2 FQNNGV. V was clipped by 2 bases and J by 3 bases; unmatched bases: 4. For the CDR3, the DNA is TGTGCCAGCAGCTTAACGACAGGGATCTACGAGCAGTACTTC. Translation gives CASSLTTGIYEQYF.

The gene calls are TRBV29-1 and TRBJ2-3; TRBD2 matches 7 bases. The germline gives CDR1 SQVTM, CDR2 ANQGSEA. This CDR3 has 15 residues. With V trimmed by 3 bases and J by 0 bases, 6 bases remained unmatched. This chain's CDR3 is CSVEGPSGSTDTQYF. The CDR3 DNA is TGCAGCGTTGAGGGTCCTAGCGGTAGCACAGATACGCAGTATTTT.

This sequence joins TRBV25-1 and TRBJ1-1, with D possibly being TRBD1 (6 bases). V was pared by 3 bases and J by 1 base, with 12 bases between. This CDR3 has 15 amino acids. Germline assignment: CDR1 MGHDK and CDR2 SYGVNS. The CDR3 is CASSDRTDWNTEAFF. In nucleotides, the CDR3 is TGTGCCAGCAGTGATCGGACAGACTGGAACACTGAAGCTTTCTTT. Full variable domain (outside the CDR3, taken from reference TRBV25-1 and TRBJ1-1): EADIYQTPRYLVIGTGKKITLECSQTMGHDKMYWYQQDPGMELHLIHYSYGVNSTEKGDLSSESTVSRIRTEHFPLTLESARPSHTSQYLCASSDRTDWNTEAFFGQGTRLTVV.

This clone was seen a few times. The V call is TRBV18, the J call TRBJ2-3, with no clear D. The CDR3 covers 17 residues. Trimming shortened V by 5 bases and J by 4 bases, and 22 bases separated the two germline ends. Germline V gene sequence: CDR1 KGHSH, CDR2 LQKENI. CDR3 sequence reads: CASSSTSISLLSDTQYF. In DNA form, the CDR3 reads TGTGCCAGCTCATCGACCTCCATTTCGCTTCTCTCAGATACGCAGTATTTT.

The rearrangement uses TRBV27 and TRBJ2-7, with 13 bases lining up with TRBD2. The V and J ends lost 5 bases and 2 bases, in that order; junction bases with no gene match: 15. The CDR3 is 19 amino acids. The germline V gene has CDR1 MNHEY and CDR2 SMNVEV (reference sequence). The CDR3, as DNA: TGTGCCAGCAGTCCCTCCGGGACTAGCGGGGTGAAATACGCCTACGAGCAGTACTTC. This sequence encodes CASSPSGTSGVKYAYEQYF.

The V gene is TRBV5-8, the J gene TRBJ2-7; no firm D call. The V gene lost 4 bases and the J gene lost 2 bases, with 10 bases spanning the gap. The CDR3 runs to 13 residues. The germline CDR1 and CDR2 sequences are SGHTS and YDEGEE. CDR3 DNA: TGTGCCAGCAGCCCAACCCAGGCCTACGAGCAGTACTTC. Translating gives CASSPTQAYEQYF. Together with reference TRBV5-8 and TRBJ2-7, the CDR3 gives the full variable domain: EAGVTQSPTHLIKTRGQQATLRCSPISGHTSVYWYQQALGLGLQFLLWYDEGEERNRGNFPPRFSGRQFPNYSSELNVNALELEDSALYLCASSPTQAYEQYFGPGTRLTVT.

This rearrangement joins TRBV5-1 to TRBJ1-4; D remains ambiguous. The V end lost 5 bases, the J end lost 8 bases, and 16 bases lay between the germline ends. This CDR3 is 14 amino acids long. Germline V gene lookup returns CDR1 SGHRS and CDR2 YFSETQ. Written as DNA, the CDR3 is TGCGCCAGCAGATTCGGCGGAGAAGGGGAAAAACTGTTTTTT. Its protein is CASRFGGEGEKLFF.

The gene calls are TRBV27 and TRBJ2-1, with 9 bases that match TRBD2. CDR1 is MNHEY, CDR2 SMNVEV, per germline (reference sequence). CDR3 length: 14 amino acids. Trimming cost V 6 bases and J 7 bases; bases outside gene matches: 7. CDR3 region: CASRNSGSLNEQFF. CDR3 nucleotide sequence: TGTGCCAGCAGGAATAGCGGGAGTCTGAATGAGCAGTTCTTC.

This sequence joins TRBV5-1 and TRBJ2-2; 8 bases line up with TRBD1. CDR1 and CDR2 from the germline V gene are SGHRS and YFSETQ. The CDR3 loop spans 16 amino acids. The V segment lost 4 bases and the J segment 0 bases; nucleotides outside the gene matches: 5. In DNA, the CDR3 is TGCGCCAGCAGCGGATGGGGACAGGCGAACACCGGGGAGCTGTTTTTT. This codes for CASSGWGQANTGELFF.

The DNA for the CDR3 is TGCGCCAGCAGCTTAGGACAGGGGGCGGTAAGGACTGAAGCTTTCTTT. Its protein is CASSLGQGAVRTEAFF. The chain carries TRBV5-1 and TRBJ1-1, with 11 bases identical to TRBD1. This CDR3 region has 16 residues. Losses at the gene ends were 2 bases for V and 5 bases for J; bases not matched to a gene: 8. Per germline, CDR1 SGHRS and CDR2 YFSETQ.

On this clone: At one boundary the junction diverges from the germline segment, which might be a read error. V is TRBV5-6 and J is TRBJ1-1; 8 bases fit TRBD1. The CDR3 runs to 12 residues. The germline V gene encodes CDR1 SGHDT and CDR2 YYEEEE. CDR3 DNA sequence: TGTGCCAGCAGCTTGAGGACAGGGAAACGGGCTTTT. Amino acids: CASSLRTGKRAF. Looking up the rest from reference TRBV5-6 and TRBJ1-1 gives the full variable domain: DAGVTQSPTHLIKTRGQQVTLRCSPKSGHDTVSWYQQALGQGPQFIFQYYEEEERQRGNFPDRFSGHQFPNYSSELNVNALLLGDSALYLCASSLRTGKRAFGQGTRLTVV.